Listed below are T cell receptor beta chains from one sample, sequenced in a study of T cells expressing NK-cell markers. TCRdb reprocessed the 5' RACE reads; each CDR3 protein has one entry and no DNA is given. The sample has over 350,000 distinct CDR3 sequences. Sequences were obtained from blood T cells: a sorted CD56 or NKG2C T cell subset, CD4+ or CD8+ T cells, or bulk PBMC T cells (not recorded which). These receptors were collected from a woman aged 45-65 years in good health. The CDR3 runs from the conserved cysteine through the conserved F or W.

>TRBJ2-1|TRBV7-3
CASSPGWASEQFF
>TRBJ2-2|TRBV4-1
CASGFGSRTGELFF
>TRBJ2-5|TRBV7-6
CASTHSQEGQETQYF
>TRBJ2-7|TRBV10-3
CAISEVTSGRHEQYF
>TRBJ2-7|TRBV24-1
CATSDVQSYEQYF
>TRBJ2-3|TRBV20-1
CSARGEGLTQYF
>TRBJ2-3|TRBV2
CATHKDLAGASDTQYF
>TRBJ2-5|TRBV21-1
CASSSPDPTCRETQYF
>TRBJ2-6|TRBV12-3/TRBV12-4
CASRPIAGISSGANVLTF
>TRBJ2-1|TRBV5-1
CASSLDRGSYNEQFF
>TRBJ2-3|TRBV5-1
CASSPGTIYTDTQYF
>TRBJ2-2|TRBV3-1
CASSHPLAGVETGELFF
>TRBJ2-3|TRBV13
CASSFLLAGGPDTQYF
>TRBJ2-7|TRBV27
CASSFGLPYEQYF
>TRBJ2-1|TRBV14
CASSMGQVLYNEQFF
>TRBJ2-2|TRBV6-5
CASSYFGGRPNTGELFF
>TRBJ2-1|TRBV5-1
CASRGTTTYNEQFF
>TRBJ2-6|TRBV7-8
CASSSAGGPGANVLTF
>TRBJ2-7|TRBV9
CASSFRRDTPSSYEQYF
>TRBJ2-7|TRBV3-1
CASSQAGQQYF
>TRBJ2-1|TRBV29-1
CSVDRRGLAGSNPYNEQFF
>TRBJ1-1|TRBV12-3/TRBV12-4
CASSFGQGNTEAFF
>TRBJ2-7|TRBV7-9
CASSLREHYEQYF
>TRBJ1-5|TRBV2
CASSVDRAGNQPQHF
>TRBJ2-1|TRBV15
CATCKAANNEQFF
>TRBJ1-1|TRBV20-1
CSARDSFRGRITEAFF
>TRBJ2-7|TRBV10-1
CASSIRREQQYF
>TRBJ2-1|TRBV4-1
CASSQELANEQFF
>TRBJ2-1|TRBV25-1
CASSERAGGPYNEQFF
>TRBJ2-1|TRBV11-2
CASSLGAAGGYNEQFF
>TRBJ2-1|TRBV12-5
CASGGLAGVLNEQFF
>TRBJ1-5|TRBV12-3/TRBV12-4
CASSWALKGQPQHF
>TRBJ1-2|TRBV12-3/TRBV12-4
CASSFRGRMGSGYTF